These 4 T cell receptor beta chains were sequenced from one sample in a study of cytotoxic CD8 clonotypes in ibrutinib-treated CLL. The table came from immunoSEQ multiplex PCR; TCRdb's copy has only in-frame clones and leaves some out. The sample includes some 170,000 clones, roughly 90% of them seen just once. Here the sequenced sample was PBMCs, taken at disease progression, from a patient treated with ibrutinib. Receptors originate from a human donor with chronic lymphocytic leukemia.

This chain links TRBV27 with TRBJ1-1, with 8 positions matching TRBD1. Trimming cost V 4 bases and J 4 bases; bases outside gene matches: 2. Germline-derived CDR1 and CDR2 are MNHEY and SMNVEV (reference sequence). This CDR3 is built from 13 residues. As DNA, the CDR3 is TGTGCCAGCAGTTATACAGGGGGCACTGAAGCTTTCTTT. It is translated as CASSYTGGTEAFF.

This clone was observed once. The chain joins TRBV29-1 to TRBJ2-3, with 7 positions matching TRBD2. The V gene end was trimmed by 6 bases and the J gene end by 5 bases; junction bases not matched to a gene: 2. Germline-derived CDR1 and CDR2 are SQVTM and ANQGSEA. The CDR3 runs 11 residues. This CDR3 reads CSVGRGDTQYF. The CDR3, as DNA: TGCAGCGTGGGGAGGGGAGATACGCAGTATTTT.

This chain joins TRBV6-5 and TRBJ2-1; D possibly corresponds to TRBD2 (6 bases). CDR1 and CDR2 from the germline V gene are MNHEY and SVGAGI. The CDR3 is made up of 14 amino acids. The V and J ends lost 5 bases and 7 bases respectively, with 15 bases between them. CDR3 region: CASSLQTSSNEQFF. DNA for the CDR3: TGTGCCAGCAGTCTTCAAACTAGCTCAAATGAGCAGTTCTTC.

This sequence joins TRBV4-2 and TRBJ2-1; D tentatively reads TRBD1 or TRBD2 (5 bases each). This CDR3 spans 17 amino acids. Germline V gives CDR1 LGHNA, CDR2 YNFKEQ. Trimming removed 4 bases at V and 0 bases at J, with 16 bases between. The CDR3 reads CASSLGWGFNSYNEQFF. CDR3 DNA: TGTGCCAGCAGCCTTGGATGGGGGTTTAACTCCTACAATGAGCAGTTCTTC.